The clone carrying this TCR beta chain was seen many times. This sample was taken from a study of T cells after yellow fever vaccination. TCRdb called the 5' RACE reads again in MiXCR, with one record for every CDR3 protein. The table includes a few hundred thousand distinct CDR3 sequences, roughly 4.3% detected once. The receptor was isolated from a man aged 18 to 30 who received the YFV17D yellow fever vaccine. The sequenced sample was PBMCs, obtained 15 days after the yellow fever booster vaccination.

CDR3 amino acids: CASSLRRGQEQYF. CDR3 bases: TGTGCCAGCAGCTTAAGGCGGGGGCAGGAGCAGTACTTC. This rearrangement joins TRBV7-3 to TRBJ2-7, with D perhaps matching TRBD2 (7 bases). The CDR3 spans 13 residues. The V gene's germline CDR1 is SGHTA and CDR2 FQGTGA. The V end lost 1 base, the J end lost 7 bases, and 11 bases lay between the germline ends.